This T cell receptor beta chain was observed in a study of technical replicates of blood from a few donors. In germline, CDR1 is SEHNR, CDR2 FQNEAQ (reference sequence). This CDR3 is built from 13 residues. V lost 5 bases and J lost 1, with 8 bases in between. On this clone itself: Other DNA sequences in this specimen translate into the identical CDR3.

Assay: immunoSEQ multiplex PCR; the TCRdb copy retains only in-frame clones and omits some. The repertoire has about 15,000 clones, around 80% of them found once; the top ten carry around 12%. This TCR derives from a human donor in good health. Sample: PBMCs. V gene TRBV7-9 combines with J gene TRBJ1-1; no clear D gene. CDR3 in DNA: TGTGCCAGCAGCCCCCAGAAGAACACTGAAGCTTTCTTT. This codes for CASSPQKNTEAFF.